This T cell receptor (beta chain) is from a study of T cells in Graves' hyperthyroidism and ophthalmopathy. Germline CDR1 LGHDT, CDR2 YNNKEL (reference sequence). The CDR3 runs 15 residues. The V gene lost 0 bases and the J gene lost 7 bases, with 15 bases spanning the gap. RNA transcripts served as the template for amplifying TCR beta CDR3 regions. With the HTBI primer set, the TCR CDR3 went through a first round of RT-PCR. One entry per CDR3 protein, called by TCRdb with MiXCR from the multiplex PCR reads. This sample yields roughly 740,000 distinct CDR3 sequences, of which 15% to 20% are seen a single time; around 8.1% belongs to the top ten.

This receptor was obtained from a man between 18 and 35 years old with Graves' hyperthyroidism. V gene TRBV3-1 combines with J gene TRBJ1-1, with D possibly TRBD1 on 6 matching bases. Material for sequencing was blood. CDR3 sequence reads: CASSQDSGGADEAFF. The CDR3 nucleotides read TGTGCCAGCAGCCAAGATTCCGGGGGCGCGGATGAAGCTTTCTTT.